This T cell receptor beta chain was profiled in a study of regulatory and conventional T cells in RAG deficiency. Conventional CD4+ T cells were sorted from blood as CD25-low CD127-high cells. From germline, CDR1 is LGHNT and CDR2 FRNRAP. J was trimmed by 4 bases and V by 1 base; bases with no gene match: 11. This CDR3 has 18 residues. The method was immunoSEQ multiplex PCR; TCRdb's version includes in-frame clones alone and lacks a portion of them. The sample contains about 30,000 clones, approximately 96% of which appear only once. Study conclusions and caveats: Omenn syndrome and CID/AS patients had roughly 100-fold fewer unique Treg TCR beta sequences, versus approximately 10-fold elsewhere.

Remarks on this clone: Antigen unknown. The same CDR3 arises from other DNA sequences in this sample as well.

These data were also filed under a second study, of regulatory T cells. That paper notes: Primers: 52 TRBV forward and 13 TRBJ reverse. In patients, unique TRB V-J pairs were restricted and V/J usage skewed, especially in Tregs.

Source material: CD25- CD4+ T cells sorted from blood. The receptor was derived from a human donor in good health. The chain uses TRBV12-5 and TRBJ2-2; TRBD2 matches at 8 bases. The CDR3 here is CASGLDPRRGAGTGELFF. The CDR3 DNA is TGTGCTAGTGGTTTGGATCCGCGGCGGGGGGCTGGCACCGGGGAGCTGTTTTTT.